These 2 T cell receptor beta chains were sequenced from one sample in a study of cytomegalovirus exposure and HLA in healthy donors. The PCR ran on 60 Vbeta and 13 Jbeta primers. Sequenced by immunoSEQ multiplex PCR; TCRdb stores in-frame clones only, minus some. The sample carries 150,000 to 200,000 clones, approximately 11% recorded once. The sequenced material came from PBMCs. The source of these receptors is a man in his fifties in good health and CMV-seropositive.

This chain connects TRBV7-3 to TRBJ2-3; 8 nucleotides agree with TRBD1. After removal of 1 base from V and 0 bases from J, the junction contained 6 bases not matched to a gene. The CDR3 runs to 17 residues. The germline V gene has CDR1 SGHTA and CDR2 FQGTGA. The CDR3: CASSLNIRGPSTDTQYF. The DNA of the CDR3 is TGTGCCAGCAGCTTAAACATCAGGGGGCCTAGCACAGATACGCAGTATTTT.

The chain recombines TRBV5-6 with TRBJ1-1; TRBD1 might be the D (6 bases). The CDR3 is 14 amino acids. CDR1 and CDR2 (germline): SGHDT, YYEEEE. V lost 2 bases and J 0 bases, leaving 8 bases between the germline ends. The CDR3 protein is CASSFGTLNTEAFF. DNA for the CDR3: TGTGCCAGCAGCTTTGGGACATTGAACACTGAAGCTTTCTTT.